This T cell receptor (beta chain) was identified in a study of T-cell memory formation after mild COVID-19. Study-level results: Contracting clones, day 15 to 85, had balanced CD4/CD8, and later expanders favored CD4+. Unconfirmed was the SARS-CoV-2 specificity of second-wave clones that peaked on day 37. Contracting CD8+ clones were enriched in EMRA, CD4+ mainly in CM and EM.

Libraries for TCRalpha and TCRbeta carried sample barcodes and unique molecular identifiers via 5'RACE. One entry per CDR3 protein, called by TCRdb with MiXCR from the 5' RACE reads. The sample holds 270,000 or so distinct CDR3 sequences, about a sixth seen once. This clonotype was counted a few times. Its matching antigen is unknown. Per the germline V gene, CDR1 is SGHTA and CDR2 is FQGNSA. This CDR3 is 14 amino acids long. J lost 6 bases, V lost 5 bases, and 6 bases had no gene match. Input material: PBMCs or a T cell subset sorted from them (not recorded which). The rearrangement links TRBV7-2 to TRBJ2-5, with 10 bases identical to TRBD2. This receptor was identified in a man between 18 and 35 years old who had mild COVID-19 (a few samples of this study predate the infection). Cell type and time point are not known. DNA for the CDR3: TGTGCCAGCAGCCCAAGCGGGGGGGTAAAGACCCAGTACTTC. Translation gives CASSPSGGVKTQYF. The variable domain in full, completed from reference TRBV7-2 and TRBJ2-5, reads GAGVSQSPSNKVTEKGKDVELRCDPISGHTALYWYRQSLGQGLEFLIYFQGNSAPDKSGLPSDRFSAERTGGSVSTLTIQRTQQEDSAVYLCASSPSGGVKTQYFGPGTRLLVL.